The 20 T cell receptor beta chains below come from one sample, sequenced in a study of PD-L1 blockade in urothelial cancer. The protocol was immunoSEQ multiplex PCR, while the TCRdb copy is restricted to in-frame clones and leaves out a portion. Of some 74,000 clones detected, 70% to 90% appear once; the ten largest clones hold approximately 6.7%. Time point here: pretreatment peripheral blood. The sample in question was PBMCs, obtained around atezolizumab (anti-PD-L1) treatment. The receptor source for this set is a middle-aged man with urothelial cancer.

This sequence joins TRBV27 and TRBJ2-1; D call uncertain. Germline assignment: CDR1 MNHEY and CDR2 SMNVEV (reference sequence). Trimming removed 2 bases at V and 6 bases at J, with 14 bases between. This CDR3 comprises 15 residues. For the CDR3, the DNA is TGTGCCAGCAGTTTAAGTTCCTGGGCCCTCAATGAGCAGTTCTTC. Translation: CASSLSSWALNEQFF.

This clone was recorded only once. The CDR3, as DNA: TGTGCCAGCAGAGGGACTAACAATGAGCAGTTCTTC. The encoded protein is CASRGTNNEQFF. The V gene is TRBV7-8, the J gene TRBJ2-1; 7 bases are shared with TRBD2. The V gene's germline CDR1 is SGHVS and CDR2 FQNEAQ. This CDR3 comprises 12 residues. Germline trimming cut 6 bases from V and 5 bases from J; bases unmatched to any gene: 1.

The J gene is TRBJ2-1, the V gene TRBV19; D gene unclear. This CDR3 comprises 12 residues. Trimming removed 4 bases at V and 8 bases at J, with 9 bases between. From germline, CDR1 is LNHDA and CDR2 SQIVND (reference sequence). In DNA form, the CDR3 reads TGTGCCAGTAGTACCGCGCCGGATGAGCAGTTCTTC. This codes for CASSTAPDEQFF.

The chain uses TRBV18 and TRBJ2-7, with D possibly being TRBD2 (6 bases). V lost 1 base to trimming and J lost 2 bases, with 12 bases between them. Germline V lookup: CDR1 KGHSH, CDR2 LQKENI. The CDR3 is 15 residues long. The chain's CDR3 is CASSPRIGEAYEQYF. The CDR3 bases are TGTGCCAGCTCACCACGGATAGGGGAGGCCTACGAGCAGTACTTC.

The chain couples TRBV7-3 to TRBJ2-7, with 11 bases that match TRBD2. The ends lost 1 base at V and 4 bases at J; junction bases unmatched: 3. The CDR3 contains 15 residues. CDR1 and CDR2 from the germline V gene are SGHTA and FQGTGA. The CDR3 nucleotides are TGTGCCAGCAGCTTAATCACTAGCGGGAGATACGAGCAGTACTTC. It specifies CASSLITSGRYEQYF.

The count of this clone is one. The J gene is TRBJ2-7, the V gene TRBV7-8; no clear D. The CDR3 sequence is 12 residues long. Looked up from germline, CDR1 is SGHVS and CDR2 is FQNEAQ. Trimming cost V 6 bases and J 2 bases, with 8 bases left between them. CDR3 residues: CASSSEAYEQYF. The CDR3 DNA follows: TGTGCCAGCAGTAGTGAGGCCTACGAGCAGTACTTC.

The CDR3 coding sequence is TGTGCCAGCAGCTTGGGAGGGAAAAGCTACGAGCAGTACTTC. It specifies CASSLGGKSYEQYF. The V and J genes are TRBV5-4 and TRBJ2-7; D possibly corresponds to TRBD2 (5 bases). This CDR3 has 14 residues. The V gene's germline CDR1 is SGHNT and CDR2 YYREEE (reference sequence). The germline V and J ends were trimmed by 0 bases and 3 bases, with 10 bases remaining between them.

This clone came up once. The gene calls are TRBV2 and TRBJ2-7; no firm D call. Per germline, CDR1 SNHLY and CDR2 FYNNEI. The CDR3 runs 15 residues. V lost 4 bases, J lost 0 bases, and 13 bases lay in between. CDR3 sequence reads: CASSAAGTSSYEQYF. In DNA, the CDR3 is TGTGCCAGCAGTGCCGCAGGCACAAGCTCCTACGAGCAGTACTTC. The variable domain in full, with the rest retrieved from reference TRBV2 and TRBJ2-7, is EPEVTQTPSHQVTQMGQEVILRCVPISNHLYFYWYRQILGQKVEFLVSFYNNEISEKSEIFDDQFSVERPDGSNFTLKIRSTKLEDSAMYFCASSAAGTSSYEQYFGPGTRLTVT.

V and J are TRBV9 and TRBJ2-1, with TRBD2 as a possible D gene (5 bases). This CDR3 has 16 residues. Trimming took off 2 bases at V and 0 bases at J, with 12 bases between the two ends. CDR1 SGDLS and CDR2 YYNGEE come from the germline V gene. The CDR3 DNA follows: TGTGCCAGCAGCGTTACGCGGGCTAGCTCCTACAATGAGCAGTTCTTC. Translated: CASSVTRASSYNEQFF.

V usage is TRBV5-1 and J usage is TRBJ2-7; TRBD2 is a possible D gene (7 bases). With 0 bases removed from V and 6 bases from J, the gap between germline ends came to 16 bases. CDR3 size: 15 residues. Germline V gives CDR1 SGHRS, CDR2 YFSETQ. CDR3 amino acids: CASSLVSDGGLEQYF. DNA of the CDR3: TGCGCCAGCAGCTTGGTCTCGGACGGGGGGCTCGAGCAGTACTTC.

The chain links TRBV10-3 to TRBJ2-1, with 10 bases lining up with TRBD1. Per the germline V gene, CDR1 is ENHRY and CDR2 is SYGVKD. Germline trimming cut 5 bases from V and 8 bases from J; bases unmatched to any gene: 3. The CDR3 has 13 residues. The CDR3 DNA sequence: TGTGCCATCAGTCAGACAGGGGGCGATGAGCAGTTCTTC. Translating gives CAISQTGGDEQFF.

The J gene is TRBJ2-3, the V gene TRBV4-3; perhaps TRBD1 as D (5 bases). Germline CDR1 and CDR2: LGHNA and YSLEER. Trimming pared 3 bases from V and 5 bases from J, leaving 9 bases between. The CDR3 has 13 amino acids. In DNA, the CDR3 is TGCGCCAGCAGCCAGGGGCTGGTAGATACGCAGTATTTT. As protein: CASSQGLVDTQYF.

The gene calls are TRBV30 and TRBJ2-5, with 7 nucleotides matching TRBD1. This CDR3 is built from 13 residues. Germline CDR1 and CDR2: GTSNPN and SVGIG (reference sequence). Trimming took 5 bases from V and 2 from J; bases not matched to a gene: 5. CDR3 bases: TGTGCCTGGGATAAGGGACAGCAAGAGACCCAGTACTTC. As protein: CAWDKGQQETQYF. Drawing the rest from reference TRBV30 and TRBJ2-5, the complete variable domain is SQTIHQWPATLVQPVGSPLSLECTVEGTSNPNLYWYRQAAGRGLQLLFYSVGIGQISSEVPQNLSASRPQDRQFILSSKKLLLSDSGFYLCAWDKGQQETQYFGPGTRLLVL.

The J gene is TRBJ2-1, the V gene TRBV29-1, with D tentatively TRBD1 (5 bases). The V end was cut by 1 base, the J end by 6 bases, with 10 bases between. Germline V gives CDR1 SQVTM, CDR2 ANQGSEA. The CDR3 consists of 13 residues. CDR3 in amino acids: CSVEGGRANEQFF. CDR3 sequence (DNA): TGCAGCGTTGAAGGGGGCAGGGCCAATGAGCAGTTCTTC.

The chain employs TRBV9 and TRBJ2-5; TRBD2 aligns across 7 bases. The CDR3 has 15 residues. Looked up from germline, CDR1 is SGDLS and CDR2 is YYNGEE. With 3 bases clipped from V and 2 bases from J, the junction kept 7 bases outside the gene matches. In nucleotides, the CDR3 is TGTGCCAGCAGCGCCTCCATGGGACTACAAGAGACCCAGTACTTC. Translated: CASSASMGLQETQYF.

The rearrangement uses TRBV5-1 and TRBJ2-2; 8 nucleotides line up with TRBD1. The CDR3 has 15 residues. Trimming at V came to 3 bases and at J to 1 base, leaving 2 bases not matched to a gene. Germline V gives CDR1 SGHRS, CDR2 YFSETQ. The CDR3 spells CASSSGQVNTGELFF. The CDR3 nucleotides are TGCGCCAGCAGCTCGGGACAGGTGAACACCGGGGAGCTGTTTTTT.

This chain's CDR3 is CATSASRWGYTF. In nucleotides, the CDR3 is TGTGCCACCAGCGCTTCGAGGTGGGGCTACACCTTC. The V gene is TRBV15, the J gene TRBJ1-2; D unclear. From germline, CDR1 is LNHNV and CDR2 YYDKDF (reference sequence). Deletions cut 5 bases from V and 8 bases from J, with 12 bases between. The CDR3 sequence is 12 residues long.

The rearrangement joins TRBV6-1 to TRBJ2-1, with TRBD1 identical over 9 bases. V gave up 4 bases and J gave up 4 bases; unmatched junction bases: 5. The CDR3 loop spans 15 amino acids. Germline V gene lookup returns CDR1 MNHNS and CDR2 SASEGT. CDR3 in amino acids: CASSGGTGSYNEQFF. CDR3 in DNA: TGTGCCAGCAGTGGAGGGACAGGGTCATACAATGAGCAGTTCTTC.

The chain uses TRBV5-8 and TRBJ2-3; D unclear. The V gene lost 2 bases and the J gene lost 4 bases, with 8 bases spanning the gap. The CDR3 contains 13 residues. Looked up from germline, CDR1 is SGHTS and CDR2 is YDEGEE. The CDR3 region has the DNA TGTGCCAGCAGCTTACTTCGTGCAGATACGCAGTATTTT. Encoded protein: CASSLLRADTQYF.

The chain is built from TRBV18 and TRBJ2-5; 9 bases align to TRBD2. This CDR3 has 15 amino acids. The V gene's germline CDR1 is KGHSH and CDR2 LQKENI. J lost 2 bases, V lost 0 bases, and 1 base had no gene match. CDR3 sequence: CASSPPSGGQETQYF. CDR3 DNA sequence: TGTGCCAGCTCACCACCTAGCGGGGGACAAGAGACCCAGTACTTC.